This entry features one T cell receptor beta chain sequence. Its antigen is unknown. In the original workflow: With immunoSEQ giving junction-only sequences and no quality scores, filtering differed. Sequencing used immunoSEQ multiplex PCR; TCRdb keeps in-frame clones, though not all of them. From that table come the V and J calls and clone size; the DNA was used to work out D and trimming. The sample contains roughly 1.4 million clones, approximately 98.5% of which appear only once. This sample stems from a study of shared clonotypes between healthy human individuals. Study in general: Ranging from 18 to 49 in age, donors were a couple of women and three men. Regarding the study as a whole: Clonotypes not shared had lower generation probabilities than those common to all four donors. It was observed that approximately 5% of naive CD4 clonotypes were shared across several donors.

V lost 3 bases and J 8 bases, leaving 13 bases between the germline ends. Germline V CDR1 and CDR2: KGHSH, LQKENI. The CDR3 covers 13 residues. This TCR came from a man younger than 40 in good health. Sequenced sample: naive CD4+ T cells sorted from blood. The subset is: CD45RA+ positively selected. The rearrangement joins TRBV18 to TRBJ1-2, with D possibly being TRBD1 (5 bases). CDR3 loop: CASSPTGLDGYTF. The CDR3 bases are TGTGCCAGCTCACCTACGGGACTTGACGGCTACACCTTC.